This T cell receptor (beta chain) was sequenced during a study of cytomegalovirus exposure and HLA in healthy donors. The approximately 120-subject validation cohort, separate from the roughly 700-subject first cohort, included the donors. Using immunoSEQ multiplex PCR, the repertoire was profiled, and TCRdb retains in-frame clones only, with some absent. The sample includes approximately 180,000 clones, approximately 90% of them seen just once. In regard to this clone: Its matching antigen is unknown.

Study-wide points: Both high specificity and high sensitivity reportedly marked the classifier's diagnosis of cytomegalovirus status.

This clonotype was sampled from a woman aged 25 to 39 in good health and CMV-seronegative. Source material: PBMCs.

CDR3 nucleotides: TGCGCCAGCAGCCAAACCCCCAGTCAGCCCCAGCATTTT. Encoded protein: CASSQTPSQPQHF. This rearrangement joins TRBV4-3 to TRBJ1-5; D not certain. The V end lost 2 bases, the J end lost 6 bases, and 8 bases lay between the germline ends. CDR3 length equals 13 residues. The germline V gene encodes CDR1 LGHNA and CDR2 YSLEER.